The clone carrying this T cell receptor beta chain was observed a handful of times. As yet, its antigen is unknown. The data were taken from a study of cytomegalovirus exposure and HLA in healthy donors. Study information: Most genotyped donors, approximately 81% of 398, had Caucasian-associated genetic ancestry. The study's findings and limits: Trimming of TCR beta V- and J-genes showed a link, identified in a later analysis, to a missense DCLRE1C variant. The availability of immune exposure information extended only to CMV serostatus. Listed as cytomegalovirus-associated were more than 150 TCR beta chains.

V dropped 3 bases and J dropped 6 bases, with 11 bases sitting between them. This CDR3 region has 13 residues. The germline V gene encodes CDR1 MNHEY and CDR2 SVGAGI. PCR primers comprised 60 Vbeta and 13 Jbeta primers. Sequencing used immunoSEQ multiplex PCR; TCRdb keeps in-frame clones, though not all of them. This table has some 150,000 clones, around 10% appearing once. Material: PBMCs. The sequence came from a woman in her 40s in good health and CMV-seropositive. The genes are TRBV6-5 and TRBJ1-1, with D unresolved. CDR3 in amino acids: CASSYRSNAEAFF. The CDR3 DNA reads TGTGCCAGCAGTTATAGATCCAACGCTGAAGCTTTCTTT.